The rows below give T cell receptor beta chains drawn from one sample of a study of cytomegalovirus exposure and HLA in healthy donors. Measured with immunoSEQ multiplex PCR; TCRdb has only the in-frame clones, and not every one. The table includes 200,000 to 250,000 clones, 85% detected once. The specimen was PBMCs. These receptors were taken from a human donor in good health. Each CDR3 is given without its conserved first and last residue.

v_call	j_call	cdr3_aa
TRBV6-6	TRBJ1-2	ASSPGTGGGYGYT
TRBV5-1	TRBJ2-5	ASSRSGRGEETQY
TRBV29-1	TRBJ1-1	SVGSRRLNTEAF
TRBV7-3	TRBJ2-3	ASSPGQSDTQY
TRBV19	TRBJ1-5	ASSIDYSYNQPQH
TRBV9	TRBJ1-2	ASRGDRDRTNYGYT
TRBV27	TRBJ2-5	ASSSPGSRQY
TRBV4-3	TRBJ1-5	ASSQEWGDNQPQH
TRBV29-1	TRBJ2-5	SVDGTSGQETQY
TRBV6-5	TRBJ2-7	ASSSGQGFYEQY
TRBV7-8	TRBJ1-1	ASSLLSGEAF
TRBV5-4	TRBJ2-1	ASSLMADDYNEQF
TRBV28	TRBJ2-7	ASGSPARVWEQY
TRBV7-7	TRBJ2-7	ASRPQGSHEQY
TRBV5-1	TRBJ2-5	ASSLAQGTGTQY
TRBV4-3	TRBJ2-3	ASSQDRGLAGGPPDTQY
TRBV9	TRBJ2-5	ASSDEKTQY
TRBV9	TRBJ1-2	ASSASDSGNYGYT
TRBV5-5	TRBJ1-1	ASSLVPVNTEAF
TRBV5-1	TRBJ1-1	ASSPGRVGTEAF
TRBV5-4	TRBJ2-2	ASSPRLAASAGELF
TRBV6-5	TRBJ1-2	ASSYLSRTGGYGYT
TRBV10-1	TRBJ2-5	ASSDGGLTETQY
TRBV9	TRBJ1-5	ASSAHYSNQPQH
TRBV5-1	TRBJ2-7	ASSLGGGPTYEQY
TRBV9	TRBJ1-4	ASSARGEKLF
TRBV2	TRBJ1-1	ASSDPGTVNTEAF
TRBV6-1	TRBJ1-4	ASSERGGRNEKLF
TRBV29-1	TRBJ2-7	SASGGESSYEQY
TRBV7-6	TRBJ2-1	ASSLGLALPNEQF
TRBV5-6	TRBJ2-5	ASSLDPSQETQY
TRBV6-1	TRBJ1-5	ASSGSDQPQH
TRBV9	TRBJ2-3	ASSSRSGRLTDTQY
TRBV6-5	TRBJ1-2	ASMAGTRRYGYT
TRBV7-6	TRBJ2-5	ASSHRTDRETQY
TRBV5-1	TRBJ1-4	ASSHQLASNEKLF
TRBV5-4	TRBJ1-3	ASRPDSSGNTIY
TRBV7-5	TRBJ1-5	ARSLQEPVSNQPQH
TRBV25-1	TRBJ2-2	ASSPPRTGGGELF
TRBV27	TRBJ2-3	ASLEADTQY
TRBV12-5	TRBJ2-1	ASGLTLLREGLNEQF
TRBV7-6	TRBJ2-2	ASSLGLAGVGTGELF
TRBV6-1	TRBJ1-5	ASREGQINQPQH
TRBV7-9	TRBJ2-7	ASSRSVGGSWNEQY
TRBV28	TRBJ2-7	ASSFSGYPYEQY
TRBV7-6	TRBJ1-5	ASSLGGWTDNQPQH
TRBV5-1	TRBJ2-1	ASSLGGGPYNEQF
TRBV28	TRBJ1-2	ASSLVGGFGYT
TRBV5-1	TRBJ1-6	ASSLARGATGSPLH
TRBV12-2	TRBJ1-1	ASRLPDRGKGVMNTEAF
TRBV2	TRBJ1-4	ASSEARQGGEKLF
TRBV4-1	TRBJ2-1	ASSQPRSGTSSYNEQF
TRBV5-8	TRBJ2-6	ASSLVRKGANVLT
TRBV5-6	TRBJ2-3	ASSPGVSTDTQY
TRBV11-2	TRBJ1-2	ASSLTGGGYGYT
TRBV28	TRBJ2-7	ASSKQGLSLPYEQY
TRBV14	TRBJ2-1	ASSQVGGRAFEQF
TRBV5-6	TRBJ1-5	ASSHRGRYSNQPQH